The next 17 T cell receptor beta chains were all read from a single sample in a study of blood T cell repertoires in COVID-19. Only in-frame clones appear in the TCRdb table, and some are missing; sequencing was by immunoSEQ multiplex PCR. The sample includes roughly 240,000 clones, around 86% seen only once; the top ten take about 3.5%. The material sequenced was peripheral blood. All receptors derive from a young man with active or convalescent COVID-19.

The chain is built from TRBV25-1 and TRBJ1-1, with a weak D call TRBD1 (6 bases). The CDR3 loop spans 11 amino acids. Germline CDR1 is MGHDK and CDR2 is SYGVNS. V was shortened by 11 bases and J by 3 bases, with 10 bases between the two germline ends. CDR3 nucleotides: TGTGCCTCGAGGGGGTACACTGAAGCTTTCTTT. Protein product: CASRGYTEAFF.

The gene calls are TRBV6-5 and TRBJ1-1; D is unresolved. CDR1 and CDR2 from the germline V gene are MNHEY and SVGAGI. The CDR3 is made up of 15 amino acids. V lost 2 bases to trimming and J lost 0 bases, with 10 bases between them. This chain's CDR3 is CASSYASTMNTEAFF. CDR3 DNA sequence: TGTGCCAGCAGTTACGCATCAACTATGAACACTGAAGCTTTCTTT.

J is TRBJ2-4 and V is TRBV6-2 or TRBV6-3; TRBD2 agrees at 11 bases. This CDR3 is 16 amino acids long. J lost 3 bases, V lost 2 bases, and 3 bases had no gene match. The germline gives CDR1 MNHEY, CDR2 SVGEGT. The CDR3 DNA reads as TGTGCCAGCAGTTACGGTCTAGCGGGGGGCAAAAACATTCAGTACTTC. It codes for CASSYGLAGGKNIQYF.

The chain couples TRBV3-1 (or the pseudogene TRBV3-2) to TRBJ2-7; D possibly corresponds to TRBD1 (5 bases). The germline V gene encodes CDR1 LGHDT and CDR2 YNNKEL (reference sequence). The CDR3 has 14 amino acids. Trimming shortened V by 8 bases and J by 0 bases, and 14 bases separated the two germline ends. This CDR3 reads CASGETASSYEQYF. CDR3 DNA sequence: TGTGCCAGCGGAGAGACAGCCAGCTCCTACGAGCAGTACTTC.

The J gene is TRBJ2-1, the V gene TRBV24-1; D is perhaps TRBD2 (5 bases). Between the trimmed V and J ends, which lost 3 bases and 9 bases, there was a span of 14 bases. There are 14 residues in the CDR3. From germline, CDR1 is KGHDR and CDR2 SFDVKD. The chain's CDR3 is CATSDTGEGPEQFF. Here the CDR3 DNA reads TGTGCCACCAGTGATACTGGAGAGGGCCCTGAGCAGTTCTTC.

This clone was detected once. The V call is TRBV2, the J call TRBJ2-7; TRBD2 aligns across 10 bases. CDR1 SNHLY and CDR2 FYNNEI come from the germline V gene. Losses at the gene ends were 2 bases for V and 2 bases for J; bases not matched to a gene: 3. CDR3 length: 15 amino acids. The CDR3 DNA follows: TGTGCCAGCAGTGAACTAGCGGGAGCGACCTACGAGCAGTACTTC. It codes for CASSELAGATYEQYF.

The rearrangement uses TRBV15 and TRBJ1-5; D possibly corresponds to TRBD1 (5 bases). Germline V gives CDR1 LNHNV, CDR2 YYDKDF (reference sequence). V lost 1 base and J lost 3, with 22 bases in between. There are 19 residues in the CDR3. The CDR3 DNA reads as TGTGCCACCAGCAGAGCGTTAAGTCAGGGCCCCGCGGTCAATCAGCCCCAGCATTTT. Translation: CATSRALSQGPAVNQPQHF. Together with reference TRBV15 and TRBJ1-5, the CDR3 gives the full variable domain: DAMVIQNPRYQVTQFGKPVTLSCSQTLNHNVMYWYQQKSSQAPKLLFHYYDKDFNNEADTPDNFQSRRPNTSFCFLDIRSPGLGDTAMYLCATSRALSQGPAVNQPQHFGDGTRLSIL.

The rearrangement joins TRBV11-3 to TRBJ1-2; D unclear. V lost 2 bases, J lost 4 bases, and 17 bases lay in between. CDR3 length: 16 residues. CDR1 is SGHNT and CDR2 is YENEEA in the germline V gene. The chain's CDR3 is CASSLSARRGPYGYTF. CDR3 DNA: TGTGCCAGCAGCTTATCGGCTCGGCGAGGGCCCTATGGCTACACCTTC.

The chain joins TRBV29-1 to TRBJ1-1; D gene uncertain. Germline V gives CDR1 SQVTM, CDR2 ANQGSEA. The CDR3 extends over 14 amino acids. V lost 2 bases, J lost 0 bases, and 10 bases lay in between. CDR3 protein: CSVEFQYVNTEAFF. The CDR3 DNA is TGCAGCGTTGAATTCCAGTACGTGAACACTGAAGCTTTCTTT.

This chain links TRBV25-1 with TRBJ1-5; TRBD1 matches at 8 bases. The CDR3 consists of 15 residues. The V and J ends lost 6 bases and 5 bases, in that order; junction bases with no gene match: 9. CDR1 MGHDK and CDR2 SYGVNS come from the germline V gene. CDR3 loop: CASRPTGGAHQPQHF. The CDR3 region has the DNA TGTGCCAGCAGGCCAACAGGGGGTGCACATCAGCCCCAGCATTTT.

V gene TRBV3-1 (or the pseudogene TRBV3-2) combines with J gene TRBJ1-2; no reliable D call. The CDR3 totals 12 residues. Germline CDR1 is LGHDT and CDR2 is YNNKEL (reference sequence). The germline V and J ends were trimmed by 1 base and 6 bases, with 6 bases remaining between them. The CDR3 DNA sequence: TGTGCCAGCAGCCAAGTCCGGGATGGCTACACCTTC. Translation: CASSQVRDGYTF.

In this sample, this clone turned up once. This chain uses TRBV5-1 with TRBJ1-4, with D possibly being TRBD1 (6 bases). Germline CDR1 SGHRS, CDR2 YFSETQ. V shed 0 bases and J shed 6 bases, with 12 bases lying between them. The CDR3 has 15 residues. The CDR3 is CASSLVAGEDEKLFF. Written as DNA, the CDR3 is TGCGCCAGCAGCTTGGTGGCAGGGGAAGATGAAAAACTGTTTTTT.

This rearrangement joins TRBV27 to TRBJ2-1, with D unresolved. The CDR3 extends over 11 amino acids. CDR1 is MNHEY, CDR2 SMNVEV, per germline (reference sequence). With 6 bases removed from V and 3 bases from J, the gap between germline ends came to 3 bases. The CDR3 reads CASSLYNEQFF. For the CDR3, the DNA is TGTGCCAGCAGCCTCTACAATGAGCAGTTCTTC.

The V gene is TRBV7-9, the J gene TRBJ2-1; D might be TRBD1 (6 bases). Germline CDR1 is SEHNR and CDR2 is FQNEAQ (reference sequence). CDR3 length: 15 residues. V was cut by 5 bases and J by 0 bases, with 11 bases left in between. CDR3 sequence: CASSPRGNSYNEQFF. The CDR3 DNA sequence: TGTGCCAGCAGCCCCAGGGGAAACTCCTACAATGAGCAGTTCTTC.

The rearrangement uses TRBV7-2 and TRBJ1-6; 7 nucleotides line up with TRBD1. Germline V gene lookup returns CDR1 SGHTA and CDR2 FQGNSA. V lost 3 bases and J lost 5; bases outside the gene matches: 7. The CDR3 has 16 residues. The CDR3 nucleotides are TGTGCCAGCAGCTTCGCCTCACAGGGGAATAATTCACCCCTCCACTTT. Translation: CASSFASQGNNSPLHF.

The rearrangement uses TRBV3-1 (or the pseudogene TRBV3-2) and TRBJ2-7, with 9 bases identical to TRBD1. The junction had 3 bases not matched to a gene; V was cut back by 4 bases and J by 2 bases. The CDR3 length is 14 residues. CDR1 and CDR2 (germline): LGHDT, YNNKEL (reference sequence). CDR3 DNA: TGTGCCAGCAGCCCCTGGACAGGGGCCTACGAGCAGTACTTC. As protein: CASSPWTGAYEQYF.

The rearrangement links TRBV9 to TRBJ1-1; D is unclear. Germline V gene data show CDR1 as SGDLS and CDR2 as YYNGEE. Between the trimmed V and J ends, which lost 4 bases and 0 bases, there was a span of 10 bases. The CDR3 contains 14 residues. The CDR3 here is CASSPGSLNTEAFF. CDR3 nucleotide sequence: TGTGCCAGCAGCCCGGGGAGTCTGAACACTGAAGCTTTCTTT.